The next 32 T cell receptor beta chains were all read from a single sample in a study of blood T cell repertoires in COVID-19. The data were produced by immunoSEQ multiplex PCR, yet TCRdb's version contains in-frame clones alone and is incomplete. The sample contains roughly 76,000 clones, approximately 88% of which appear only once. The material sequenced was peripheral blood. These TCRs come from a man aged 25-45 years with acute or convalescent COVID-19.

V usage is TRBV5-6 and J usage is TRBJ2-4; D gene ambiguous. V lost 0 bases, J lost 0 bases, and 4 bases lay in between. Germline V gene sequence: CDR1 SGHDT, CDR2 YYEEEE. The CDR3 runs to 14 residues. The CDR3 region has the DNA TGTGCCAGCAGCTTGGCCTTAGCCAAAAACATTCAGTACTTC. Its translation: CASSLALAKNIQYF.

J is TRBJ2-3 and V is TRBV25-1, with D possibly TRBD1 on 7 matching bases. There are 17 residues in the CDR3. The ends were cut back, 4 bases at V and 2 bases at J, with 19 bases in the middle. Germline CDR1 reads MGHDK; CDR2 reads SYGVNS. The CDR3 loop is CASSGGDSKAYTDTQYF. CDR3 nucleotide sequence: TGTGCCAGCAGTGGGGGGGACAGCAAAGCGTACACAGATACGCAGTATTTT.

The V gene is TRBV7-3, the J gene TRBJ1-1; 10 bases line up with TRBD1. V shed 0 bases and J 6 bases; nucleotides not matched to a gene: 13. CDR1 is SGHTA and CDR2 is FQGTGA in the germline V gene. The CDR3 consists of 18 residues. The CDR3 coding sequence is TGTGCCAGCAGCTTAACTGGGGCGGCGGGACAGGGGTTCTCTGAAGCTTTCTTT. Its protein product is CASSLTGAAGQGFSEAFF.

The CDR3 reads CASSPSGGDGNTIYF. The CDR3, as DNA: TGTGCCAGCAGCCCCTCGGGGGGTGATGGAAACACCATATATTTT. This sequence joins TRBV7-3 and TRBJ1-3; D perhaps matches TRBD1 (5 bases). CDR3 length: 15 amino acids. In germline, CDR1 is SGHTA, CDR2 FQGTGA. Trimming shortened V by 5 bases and J by 3 bases, and 14 bases separated the two germline ends.

This chain links TRBV19 with TRBJ1-5, with TRBD1 matching 9 bases. The CDR3 totals 15 residues. The V gene end was trimmed by 3 bases and the J gene end by 7 bases; junction bases not matched to a gene: 7. Germline-derived CDR1 and CDR2 are LNHDA and SQIVND (reference sequence). The CDR3 nucleotides are TGTGCCAGTAGTATGGCACAGGGGGCAGGACAGCCCCAGCATTTT. Encoded protein: CASSMAQGAGQPQHF.

V and J are TRBV5-6 and TRBJ2-7, with D possibly being TRBD1 (5 bases). CDR3 length: 12 residues. Trimming cost V 2 bases and J 4 bases, with 7 bases left between them. Germline V gene sequence: CDR1 SGHDT, CDR2 YYEEEE. CDR3 region: CASSFRDYEQYF. For the CDR3, the DNA is TGTGCCAGCAGCTTCAGGGATTACGAGCAGTACTTC.

The chain recombines TRBV9 with TRBJ2-3; D gene unclear. Germline CDR1 reads SGDLS; CDR2 reads YYNGEE. The V end was cut by 0 bases, the J end by 3 bases, with 11 bases between. This CDR3 has 15 residues. Written as DNA, the CDR3 is TGTGCCAGCAGCGTAGGAGCGAGTCTAACAGATACGCAGTATTTT. Residues: CASSVGASLTDTQYF.

J is TRBJ1-2 and V is TRBV6-5; D remains ambiguous. CDR1 is MNHEY and CDR2 is SVGAGI in the germline V gene. This CDR3 is 11 amino acids long. In DNA, the CDR3 is TGTGCAAGCGGCCCATATTATGGCTACACCTTC. Translated: CASGPYYGYTF.

V gene TRBV27 combines with J gene TRBJ1-2; TRBD1 might be the D (6 bases). The ends were cut back, 2 bases at V and 4 bases at J, with 11 bases in the middle. This CDR3 has 14 residues. CDR1 is MNHEY and CDR2 is SMNVEV in the germline V gene (reference sequence). The CDR3: CASSLVGAGYGYTF. The CDR3 DNA follows: TGTGCCAGCAGTTTAGTGGGGGCCGGCTATGGCTACACCTTC.

The gene calls are TRBV2 and TRBJ2-2; 13 bases are a match to TRBD2. CDR1 and CDR2 (germline): SNHLY, FYNNEI. V trimming: 7 bases; J trimming: 5 bases; junction bases outside the gene matches: 7. CDR3 length: 16 amino acids. CDR3 nucleotides: TGTGCCAGCAAAGGACTAGCGGGAGTAGGAACCGGGGAGCTGTTTTTT. It is translated as CASKGLAGVGTGELFF. The full variable domain, with the rest looked up from reference TRBV2 and TRBJ2-2, is EPEVTQTPSHQVTQMGQEVILRCVPISNHLYFYWYRQILGQKVEFLVSFYNNEISEKSEIFDDQFSVERPDGSNFTLKIRSTKLEDSAMYFCASKGLAGVGTGELFFGEGSRLTVL.

The chain combines TRBV30 with TRBJ2-3; possibly TRBD2 for D (6 bases). Germline V gene sequence: CDR1 GTSNPN, CDR2 SVGIG (reference sequence). V lost 7 bases and J 6 bases, leaving 20 bases between the germline ends. The CDR3 runs to 14 residues. In DNA, the CDR3 is TGTGCCTCCCTTGGCGGAGGGCTTGGCGATACGCAGTATTTT. Translation: CASLGGGLGDTQYF.

The J gene is TRBJ2-5, the V gene TRBV5-1; unclear D gene. CDR1 is SGHRS, CDR2 YFSETQ, per germline. V shed 1 base and J shed 5 bases, with 3 bases lying between them. The length of the CDR3 is 11 residues. CDR3: CASSLRETQYF. As DNA, the CDR3 is TGCGCCAGCAGCTTGCGGGAGACCCAGTACTTC.

This clone showed up just a few times. The chain links TRBV7-9 to TRBJ2-1; 7 bases are shared with TRBD2. Germline CDR1 and CDR2: SEHNR and FQNEAQ (reference sequence). The CDR3 sequence is 16 residues long. V was pared by 1 base and J by 5 bases, with 8 bases of the junction left unmatched. CDR3 DNA: TGTGCCAGCAGCTTAGGTAGCGGGCCAAGACACAATGAGCAGTTCTTC. It specifies CASSLGSGPRHNEQFF.

V is TRBV9 and J is TRBJ2-1, with D unclear. Germline CDR1 SGDLS, CDR2 YYNGEE. V shed 6 bases and J shed 1 base, with 26 bases lying between them. The CDR3 is 19 amino acids. CDR3 loop: CASKDLGHPFFESYNEQFF. CDR3 in DNA: TGTGCCAGCAAAGACCTAGGCCACCCATTTTTTGAGTCCTACAATGAGCAGTTCTTC.

This clone occurred once. The chain links TRBV28 to TRBJ1-5; 7 bases map to TRBD1. The V gene's germline CDR1 is MDHEN and CDR2 SYDVKM. This CDR3 spans 16 amino acids. With V trimmed by 3 bases and J by 4 bases, 9 bases remained unmatched. The CDR3 reads CASSFLTTGLNQPQHF. The CDR3 DNA reads TGTGCCAGCAGTTTCCTCACGACAGGGCTGAATCAGCCCCAGCATTTT.

This clone was found once. This chain connects TRBV4-1 to TRBJ2-5, with D possibly TRBD2 on 7 matching bases. Trimming cost V 0 bases and J 4 bases, with 12 bases left between them. The germline gives CDR1 MGHRA, CDR2 YSYEKL. The CDR3 runs to 15 residues. The chain's CDR3 is CASSQDRGAGETQYF. The CDR3 nucleotides read TGCGCCAGCAGCCAAGATCGGGGGGCGGGAGAGACCCAGTACTTC.

The rearrangement links TRBV7-2 to TRBJ2-2; 8 bases agree with TRBD2. The length of the CDR3 is 15 residues. Per the germline V gene, CDR1 is SGHTA and CDR2 is FQGNSA. After removal of 5 bases from V and 3 bases from J, the junction contained 5 bases not matched to a gene. The CDR3 DNA follows: TGTGCCAGCAGCCTCTCAGCGGGGGACACCGGGGAGCTGTTTTTT. As protein: CASSLSAGDTGELFF.

This clone turned up a few times. V and J are TRBV10-1 and TRBJ1-2; D is ambiguous. V gave up 3 bases and J gave up 4 bases, with 9 bases separating them. The CDR3 contains 13 residues. CDR1 WNHNN and CDR2 SYGVQD come from the germline V gene (reference sequence). Here the CDR3 reads CASSDGAGYGYTF. The CDR3 coding sequence is TGCGCCAGCAGTGACGGAGCTGGCTATGGCTACACCTTC.

V gene TRBV7-3 combines with J gene TRBJ1-5; the D is unclear. Trimming took 11 bases from V and 0 from J, leaving 26 bases between them. Germline V gene data show CDR1 as SGHTA and CDR2 as FQGTGA. The CDR3 has 18 amino acids. This CDR3 is CAAGSSLMSKYSNQPQHF. The CDR3 nucleotides are TGTGCCGCCGGGAGTAGTCTCATGAGTAAGTATAGCAATCAGCCCCAGCATTTT.

This chain links TRBV5-1 with TRBJ1-6, with 8 bases lining up with TRBD1. V gave up 4 bases and J gave up 7 bases; unmatched junction bases: 7. There are 15 residues in the CDR3. CDR1 is SGHRS and CDR2 is YFSETQ in the germline V gene. The CDR3 loop reads CASSPTTGGNSPLHF. CDR3 in DNA: TGCGCCAGCAGCCCGACCACAGGGGGAAATTCACCCCTCCACTTT.

The J gene is TRBJ1-5, the V gene TRBV28; 7 bases are a match to TRBD1. CDR1 and CDR2 from the germline V gene are MDHEN and SYDVKM. The CDR3 has 16 residues. The trim removed 2 bases at V and 0 bases at J, leaving 4 bases unmatched. CDR3 region: CASSLQGQNSNQPQHF. The DNA of the CDR3 is TGTGCCAGCAGTTTACAGGGACAGAATAGCAATCAGCCCCAGCATTTT.

The V gene is TRBV7-9, the J gene TRBJ2-2; D is undetermined. V lost 5 bases and J 6 bases, leaving 13 bases between the germline ends. This CDR3 spans 14 amino acids. Germline-derived CDR1 and CDR2 are SEHNR and FQNEAQ (reference sequence). CDR3 bases: TGTGCCAGCAGCCTAGACGAGCGTCCCGGGGAGCTGTTTTTT. Encoded protein: CASSLDERPGELFF.

The CDR3 region has the DNA TGTGCCTCAGGACAGCCATCCGTCTACAATGAGCAGTTCTTC. As protein: CASGQPSVYNEQFF. The rearrangement links TRBV30 to TRBJ2-1, with D possibly being TRBD1 (6 bases). V shed 7 bases and J shed 3 bases, with 16 bases lying between them. Germline CDR1 and CDR2: GTSNPN and SVGIG (reference sequence). The CDR3 sequence is 14 residues long.

The table lists this clone with a count of one. The rearrangement links TRBV9 to TRBJ1-5; possibly TRBD1 for D (6 bases). The V gene's germline CDR1 is SGDLS and CDR2 YYNGEE. V was shortened by 3 bases and J by 7 bases, with 14 bases between the two germline ends. The length of the CDR3 is 14 residues. The CDR3 protein is CASSGGGARQPQHF. CDR3 nucleotides: TGTGCCAGCAGCGGAGGGGGGGCAAGGCAGCCCCAGCATTTT.

This clone was observed a handful of times. The J gene is TRBJ1-5, the V gene TRBV27, with D perhaps matching TRBD1 (5 bases). Germline loops: CDR1 MNHEY, CDR2 SMNVEV (reference sequence). With 3 bases removed from V and 2 bases from J, the gap between germline ends came to 14 bases. The CDR3 is 16 residues long. This CDR3 reads CASSFGGDGGNQPQHF. As DNA, the CDR3 is TGTGCCAGCAGTTTCGGGGGGGACGGTGGCAATCAGCCCCAGCATTTT.

This chain uses TRBV30 with TRBJ2-3, with a tentative D call TRBD2 (5 bases). V was cut by 1 base and J by 3 bases, with 11 bases left in between. Germline assignment: CDR1 GTSNPN and CDR2 SVGIG (reference sequence). The CDR3 has 14 residues. The chain's CDR3 is CAWSGLARTDTQYF. The CDR3 coding sequence is TGTGCCTGGAGTGGGCTAGCCAGGACAGATACGCAGTATTTT.

The V call is TRBV20-1, the J call TRBJ1-2; a possible D gene is TRBD1 (5 bases). This CDR3 has 11 residues. The V gene's germline CDR1 is DFQATT and CDR2 SNEGSKA (reference sequence). DNA for the CDR3: TGCAGCGGTTTAGGGGTGGATGGCTACACCTTC. It encodes CSGLGVDGYTF.

This chain joins TRBV28 and TRBJ2-3; weak D call: TRBD2 (8 bases). CDR1 and CDR2 (germline): MDHEN, SYDVKM. CDR3 length: 15 amino acids. V lost 7 bases to trimming and J lost 6 bases, with 20 bases between them. CDR3 amino acids: CASTPGGAGVDTQYF. DNA of the CDR3: TGTGCCAGCACCCCAGGGGGAGCGGGAGTGGATACGCAGTATTTT.

The chain uses TRBV5-5 and TRBJ1-5; D is uncertain. The CDR3 runs to 15 residues. Trimming pared 1 base from V and 7 bases from J, leaving 15 bases between. From germline, CDR1 is SGHKS and CDR2 YYEKEE (reference sequence). CDR3 in amino acids: CASSLSAGFDQPQHF. The CDR3 DNA follows: TGTGCCAGCAGCTTGTCAGCAGGTTTCGACCAGCCCCAGCATTTT.

The V gene is TRBV7-9, the J gene TRBJ2-3; D ambiguous. Trimming shortened V by 5 bases and J by 1 base, and 4 bases separated the two germline ends. Germline values: CDR1 SEHNR, CDR2 FQNEAQ (reference sequence). The CDR3 is 12 amino acids. The CDR3, as DNA: TGTGCCAGCAGCCTACGCACAGATACGCAGTATTTT. Translating it yields CASSLRTDTQYF.

This clone has just a few counts. V and J are TRBV9 and TRBJ1-2, with D possibly TRBD1 on 6 matching bases. The CDR3 covers 13 residues. V lost 0 bases to trimming and J lost 11 bases, with 14 bases between them. Germline assignment: CDR1 SGDLS and CDR2 YYNGEE. DNA for the CDR3: TGTGCCAGCAGCGTAGGGACAGCCAAGTCTTACACCTTC. This translates into CASSVGTAKSYTF.

The chain is built from TRBV3-1 (or the pseudogene TRBV3-2) and TRBJ2-2; D perhaps matches TRBD2 (5 bases). CDR1 LGHDT and CDR2 YNNKEL come from the germline V gene (reference sequence). The CDR3 runs to 15 residues. V was trimmed by 5 bases and J by 4 bases, leaving 14 bases between them. CDR3 region: CASSTRYEVTGELFF. CDR3 bases: TGTGCCAGCAGCACTAGGTATGAGGTCACCGGGGAGCTGTTTTTT.